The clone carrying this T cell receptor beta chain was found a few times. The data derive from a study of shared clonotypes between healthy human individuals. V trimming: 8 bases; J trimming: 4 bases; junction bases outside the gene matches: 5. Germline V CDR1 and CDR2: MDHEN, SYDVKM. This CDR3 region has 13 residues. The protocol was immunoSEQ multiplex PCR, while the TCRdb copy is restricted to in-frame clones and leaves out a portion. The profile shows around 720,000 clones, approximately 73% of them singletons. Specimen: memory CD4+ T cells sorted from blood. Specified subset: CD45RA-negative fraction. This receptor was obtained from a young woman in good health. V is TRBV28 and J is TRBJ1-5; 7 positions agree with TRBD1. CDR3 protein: CASGRGQNQPQHF. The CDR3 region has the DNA TGTGCCAGCGGAAGGGGGCAGAATCAGCCCCAGCATTTT. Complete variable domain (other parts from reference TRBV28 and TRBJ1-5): DVKVTQSSRYLVKRTGEKVFLECVQDMDHENMFWYRQDPGLGLRLIYFSYDVKMKEKGDIPEGYSVSREKKERFSLILESASTNQTSMYLCASGRGQNQPQHFGDGTRLSIL.